This is a list of T cell receptor beta chains from one sample in a study of T cell responses to AZD1222 COVID-19 vaccine. Clones were read by immunoSEQ multiplex PCR, and TCRdb kept only the in-frame ones, dropping some. The table lists 75,000 to 85,000 clones, roughly 87% of them singletons, with about 22% in the top ten. The material was peripheral blood, obtained on day 0 of AZD1222 vaccination. The origin of the receptors is an adult in good health. Each CDR3 is given with its conserved first and last residue. Each record gives: D gene, CDR3 length, J gene, V gene, clone size, CDR3 protein, CDR3 DNA. A D gene is named only where the DNA matches it firmly. The size of a clone is reported for some rows only, either as once, few or many, or as a class for expanded clones.

>TRBD2|16|TRBJ2-7|TRBV6-5|NA
CASSYSKTSEPYEQYF
TGTGCCAGCAGTTACTCGAAGACTAGCGAACCCTACGAGCAGTACTTC
>TRBD2|16|TRBJ2-1|TRBV11-3|once
CASSAFVAGGYNEQFF
TGTGCCAGCAGCGCCTTTGTTGCGGGAGGGTACAATGAGCAGTTCTTC
>TRBD1|15|TRBJ1-5|TRBV28|NA
CASSFQGASNQPQHF
TGTGCCAGCAGTTTTCAGGGGGCTAGCAATCAGCCCCAGCATTTT
>NA|15|TRBJ2-7|TRBV4-2|NA
CASSQDTGSSYEQYF
TGTGCCAGCAGCCAAGATACAGGGAGCTCCTACGAGCAGTACTTC
>TRBD2|15|TRBJ2-2|TRBV28|NA
CASATSGSDTGELFF
TGTGCCAGCGCGACTAGCGGGAGTGACACCGGGGAGCTGTTTTTT
>TRBD1|15|TRBJ1-1|TRBV29-1|NA
CSADLGQSMNTEAFF
TGCAGCGCCGACCTGGGACAGTCAATGAACACTGAAGCTTTCTTT
>NA|12|TRBJ2-1|TRBV7-6|NA
CASSLVLNEQFF
TGTGCCAGCAGCTTAGTCCTAAATGAGCAGTTCTTC
>NA|16|TRBJ1-5|TRBV7-8|NA
CASSLRRLPYNQPQHF
TGTGCCAGCAGCTTGAGACGGCTCCCCTACAATCAGCCCCAGCATTTT
>NA|13|TRBJ2-3|TRBV3-1/TRBV3-2|NA
CASRAAGTDTQYF
TGTGCCAGCAGGGCGGCGGGCACAGATACGCAGTATTTT
>TRBD1|15|TRBJ2-7|TRBV5-4|NA
CASSLDLQGTHEQYF
TGTGCCAGCAGCTTGGACCTACAGGGGACCCACGAGCAGTACTTC
>NA|15|TRBJ2-5|TRBV11-2|once
CASSFATVPQETQYF
TGTGCCAGCAGCTTCGCGACGGTACCTCAAGAGACCCAGTACTTC
>NA|14|TRBJ1-1|TRBV6-5|NA
CASRFDRWNTEAFF
TGTGCCAGCAGATTCGACAGATGGAACACTGAAGCTTTCTTT
>TRBD1|17|TRBJ2-5|TRBV5-1|NA
CASSLSGPGTGGETQYF
TGCGCCAGCAGCCTGTCGGGTCCCGGGACAGGGGGCGAGACCCAGTACTTC
>NA|13|TRBJ2-7|TRBV27|NA
CASSHVAPYEQYF
TGTGCCAGCAGCCACGTCGCACCCTACGAGCAGTACTTC
>TRBD1|13|TRBJ1-2|TRBV6-5|once
CASKGQAAYGYTF
TGTGCCAGCAAGGGACAGGCGGCCTATGGCTACACCTTC
>TRBD1|18|TRBJ1-4|TRBV3-1/TRBV3-2|once
CASSQGTGQPATNEKLFF
TGTGCCAGCAGCCAAGGGACAGGGCAACCAGCAACTAATGAAAAACTGTTTTTT
>NA|15|TRBJ1-1|TRBV25-1|NA
CASSDLLGPGTEAFF
TGTGCCAGCAGTGATCTATTGGGACCAGGAACTGAAGCTTTCTTT
>NA|14|TRBJ1-6|TRBV11-3|NA
CASSFRGYNSPLHF
TGTGCCAGCAGCTTCCGGGGCTATAATTCACCCCTCCACTTT
>NA|13|TRBJ1-1|TRBV7-7|NA
CASSLQTNTEAFF
TGTGCCAGCAGCTTACAAACGAACACTGAAGCTTTCTTT
>NA|14|TRBJ2-7|TRBV6-5|NA
CASTTRQRAYEQYF
TGTGCCAGCACCACGAGGCAGCGAGCCTACGAGCAGTACTTC
>NA|12|TRBJ1-1|TRBV19|NA
CASSIEGLEAFF
TGTGCCAGTAGTATCGAGGGGCTAGAGGCTTTCTTT
>NA|12|TRBJ1-4|TRBV30|NA
CAWRDQQGKLFF
TGTGCCTGGAGGGATCAACAGGGAAAACTGTTTTTT
>NA|13|TRBJ1-1|TRBV6-2/TRBV6-3|once
CASSYQGNTEAFF
TGTGCCAGCAGTTACCAGGGGAACACTGAAGCTTTCTTT
>TRBD1|14|TRBJ1-1|TRBV19|few
CASSKGQGNTEAFF
TGTGCCAGTAGTAAAGGACAGGGGAACACTGAAGCTTTCTTT
>NA|16|TRBJ1-1|TRBV12-5|NA
CASGPVGIGMNTEAFF
TGTGCTAGTGGTCCCGTGGGAATTGGAATGAACACTGAAGCTTTCTTT
>TRBD1|16|TRBJ1-5|TRBV7-9|NA
CASSLGTGGKNQPQHF
TGTGCCAGCAGCCTCGGGACAGGGGGAAAGAATCAGCCCCAGCATTTT
>TRBD2|15|TRBJ2-7|TRBV4-2|NA
CASSVLAGSSYEQYF
TGTGCCAGCAGCGTACTAGCGGGCAGCTCCTACGAGCAGTACTTC
>NA|14|TRBJ1-6|TRBV28|NA
CVSTRGTAFSPLHF
TGTGTTTCCACCAGGGGAACAGCTTTTTCACCCCTCCACTTT
>NA|11|TRBJ2-1|TRBV29-1|NA
CSVFMYNEQFF
TGCAGCGTTTTTATGTACAATGAGCAGTTCTTC
>TRBD2|16|TRBJ2-7|TRBV7-2|NA
CASSAFPGGTFYEQYF
TGTGCCAGCAGCGCCTTTCCGGGGGGGACATTCTACGAGCAGTACTTC
>NA|14|TRBJ1-4|TRBV19|NA
CASSSPGYNEKLFF
TGTGCCAGTAGTAGTCCGGGGTACAATGAAAAACTGTTTTTT
>NA|13|TRBJ1-6|TRBV6-5|NA
CASRGVTNSPLHF
TGTGCCAGCCGGGGGGTAACGAATTCACCCCTCCACTTT
>NA|14|TRBJ1-5|TRBV7-8|NA
CASSLGREDQPQHF
TGTGCCAGCAGCTTAGGCAGGGAGGATCAGCCCCAGCATTTT
>NA|17|TRBJ1-1|TRBV18|NA
CASSPIGLGRGGTEAFF
TGTGCCAGCTCACCGATTGGTCTCGGTCGGGGTGGAACTGAAGCTTTCTTT
>TRBD2|16|TRBJ2-3|TRBV11-3|NA
CASSLGTSGRGDTQYF
TGTGCCAGCAGCTTAGGGACTAGCGGGAGAGGTGATACGCAGTATTTT
>NA|14|TRBJ1-1|TRBV21-1|NA
CASIPGLWNTEAFF
TGTGCCAGCATCCCGGGACTTTGGAACACTGAAGCTTTCTTT
>NA|15|TRBJ1-6|TRBV10-3|NA
CAISESGTVNSPLHF
TGTGCCATCAGTGAGTCAGGGACGGTGAATTCACCCCTCCACTTT
>NA|17|TRBJ2-3|TRBV10-3|NA
CAISDPGAGFLTNTQYF
TGTGCCATCAGTGACCCGGGGGCAGGCTTCCTCACAAATACGCAGTATTTT
>TRBD1|15|TRBJ1-2|TRBV5-1|few
CASSRDRGANYGYTF
TGCGCCAGCAGCAGGGACAGGGGAGCTAACTATGGCTACACCTTC
>NA|12|TRBJ2-2|TRBV9|NA
CASSAGAGELFF
TGTGCCAGCAGCGCGGGGGCCGGGGAGCTGTTTTTT
>TRBD2|16|TRBJ2-3|TRBV29-1|NA
CSVEDSGAGGPDTQYF
TGCAGCGTTGAAGATAGCGGAGCGGGAGGGCCAGATACGCAGTATTTT
>NA|14|TRBJ2-7|TRBV18|few
CASSPEGQSDEQYF
TGTGCCAGCTCACCAGAAGGACAGTCTGACGAGCAGTACTTC
>NA|16|TRBJ1-1|TRBV15|NA
CATSRGFGSSNTEAFF
TGTGCCACCAGCAGAGGGTTTGGCAGTTCGAACACTGAAGCTTTCTTT
>TRBD2|15|TRBJ2-4|TRBV6-5|NA
CASSTTGGEGNIQYF
TGTGCCAGCAGCACTACGGGGGGGGAAGGAAACATTCAGTACTTC
>NA|15|TRBJ1-1|TRBV5-4|NA
CASSPQTGQNTEAFF
TGTGCCAGCAGCCCCCAAACGGGACAGAACACTGAAGCTTTCTTT
>NA|10|TRBJ1-4|TRBV6-5|NA
CASRNEKLFF
TGTGCCAGCAGGAATGAAAAACTGTTTTTT
>NA|15|TRBJ2-1|TRBV9|NA
CASSSGGAGGNEQFF
TGTGCCAGCAGCTCAGGGGGTGCGGGGGGAAATGAGCAGTTCTTC
>NA|11|TRBJ1-1|TRBV2|NA
CASKGQEEAFF
TGTGCCAGCAAAGGTCAGGAGGAAGCTTTCTTT